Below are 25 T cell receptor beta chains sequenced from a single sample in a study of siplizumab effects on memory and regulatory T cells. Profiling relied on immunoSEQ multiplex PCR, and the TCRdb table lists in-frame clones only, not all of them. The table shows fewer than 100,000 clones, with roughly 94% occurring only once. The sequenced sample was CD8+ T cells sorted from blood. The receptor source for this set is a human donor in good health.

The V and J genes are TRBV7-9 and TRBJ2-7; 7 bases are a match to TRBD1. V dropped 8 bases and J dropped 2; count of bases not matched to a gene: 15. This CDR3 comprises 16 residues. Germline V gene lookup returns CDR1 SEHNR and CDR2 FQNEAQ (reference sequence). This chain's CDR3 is CASSEGGQLKTYEQYF. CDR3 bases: TGTGCCAGCTCAGAAGGGGGCCAGCTGAAGACCTACGAGCAGTACTTC.

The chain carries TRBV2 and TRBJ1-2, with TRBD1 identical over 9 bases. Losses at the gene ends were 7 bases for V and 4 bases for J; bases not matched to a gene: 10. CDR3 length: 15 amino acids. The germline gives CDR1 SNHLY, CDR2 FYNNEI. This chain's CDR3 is CASIPDRGVGYGYTF. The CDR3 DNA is TGTGCCAGCATCCCGGACAGGGGCGTTGGCTATGGCTACACCTTC.

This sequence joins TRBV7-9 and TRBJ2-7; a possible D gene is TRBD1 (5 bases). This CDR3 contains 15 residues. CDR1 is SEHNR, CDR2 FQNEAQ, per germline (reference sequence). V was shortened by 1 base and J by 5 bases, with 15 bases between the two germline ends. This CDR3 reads CASSLESNRYHEQYF. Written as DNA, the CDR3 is TGTGCCAGCAGCTTAGAGTCGAACAGGTACCACGAGCAGTACTTC. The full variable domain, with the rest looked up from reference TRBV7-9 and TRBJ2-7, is DTGVSQNPRHKITKRGQNVTFRCDPISEHNRLYWYRQTLGQGPEFLTYFQNEAQLEKSRLLSDRFSAERPKGSFSTLEIQRTEQGDSAMYLCASSLESNRYHEQYFGPGTRLTVT.

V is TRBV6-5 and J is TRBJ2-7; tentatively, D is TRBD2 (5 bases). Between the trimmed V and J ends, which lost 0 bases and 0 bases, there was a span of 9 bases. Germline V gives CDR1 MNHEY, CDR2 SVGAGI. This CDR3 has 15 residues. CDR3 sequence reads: CASSYSRRSSYEQYF. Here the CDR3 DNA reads TGTGCCAGCAGTTACTCGCGGAGGAGCTCCTACGAGCAGTACTTC.

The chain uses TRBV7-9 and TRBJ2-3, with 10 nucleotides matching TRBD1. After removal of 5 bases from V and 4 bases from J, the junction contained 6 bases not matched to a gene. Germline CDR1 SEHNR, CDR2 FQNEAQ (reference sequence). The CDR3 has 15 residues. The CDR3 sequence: CASSPRDRGSDTQYF. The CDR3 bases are TGTGCCAGCAGCCCCCGGGACAGGGGATCAGATACGCAGTATTTT.

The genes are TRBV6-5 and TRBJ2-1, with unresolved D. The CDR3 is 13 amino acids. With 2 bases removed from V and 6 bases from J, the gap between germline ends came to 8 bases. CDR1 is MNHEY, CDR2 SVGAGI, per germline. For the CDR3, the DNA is TGTGCCAGCAGTTACGGACGGTCCAATGAGCAGTTCTTC. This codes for CASSYGRSNEQFF.

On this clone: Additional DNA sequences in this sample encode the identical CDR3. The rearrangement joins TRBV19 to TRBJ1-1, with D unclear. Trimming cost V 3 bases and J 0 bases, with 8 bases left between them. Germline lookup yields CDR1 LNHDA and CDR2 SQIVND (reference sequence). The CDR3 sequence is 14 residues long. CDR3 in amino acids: CASSIAGMNTEAFF. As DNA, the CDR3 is TGTGCCAGTAGTATTGCAGGCATGAACACTGAAGCTTTCTTT.

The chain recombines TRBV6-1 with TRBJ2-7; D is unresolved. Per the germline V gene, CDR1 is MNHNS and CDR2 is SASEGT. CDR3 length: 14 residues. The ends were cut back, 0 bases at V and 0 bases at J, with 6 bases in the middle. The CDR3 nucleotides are TGTGCCAGCAGTGAAGCTCCCTCCTCCTACGAGCAGTACTTC. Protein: CASSEAPSSYEQYF.

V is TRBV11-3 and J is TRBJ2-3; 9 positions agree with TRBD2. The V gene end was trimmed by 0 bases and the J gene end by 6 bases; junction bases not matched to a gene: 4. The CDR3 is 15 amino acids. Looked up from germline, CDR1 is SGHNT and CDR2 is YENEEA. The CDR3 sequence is CASSLDSGSEDTQYF. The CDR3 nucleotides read TGTGCCAGCAGCTTAGATAGCGGGAGCGAGGATACGCAGTATTTT.

CDR3 coding DNA: TGCAGCATAAGGGAAAACACTGAAGCTTTCTTT. Protein sequence: CSIRENTEAFF. The J gene is TRBJ1-1, the V gene TRBV29-1; D is ambiguous. This CDR3 has 11 amino acids. Between the trimmed V and J ends, which lost 8 bases and 2 bases, there was a span of 9 bases. The germline CDR1 and CDR2 sequences are SQVTM and ANQGSEA.

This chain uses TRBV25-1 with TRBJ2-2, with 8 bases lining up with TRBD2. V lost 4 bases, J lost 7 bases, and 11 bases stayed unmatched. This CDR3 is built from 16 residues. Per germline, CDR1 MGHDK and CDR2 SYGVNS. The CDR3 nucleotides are TGTGCCAGCAGTGGCTCCGGGACTAGGGGCCTCGGGGAGCTGTTTTTT. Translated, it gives CASSGSGTRGLGELFF.

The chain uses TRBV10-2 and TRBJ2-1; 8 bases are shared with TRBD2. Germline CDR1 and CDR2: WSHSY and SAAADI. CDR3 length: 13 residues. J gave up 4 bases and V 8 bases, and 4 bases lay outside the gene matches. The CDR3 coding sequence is TGCGCCAGCGGGTCTAGCGGGTACAATGAGCAGTTCTTC. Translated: CASGSSGYNEQFF.

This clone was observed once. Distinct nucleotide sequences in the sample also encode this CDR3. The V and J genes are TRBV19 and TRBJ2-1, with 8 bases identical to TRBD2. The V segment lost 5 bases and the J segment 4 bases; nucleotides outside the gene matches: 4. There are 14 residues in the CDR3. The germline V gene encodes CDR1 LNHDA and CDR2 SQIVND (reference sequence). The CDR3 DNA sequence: TGTGCCAGTAGTTCCTTAGCGGGGTACAATGAGCAGTTCTTC. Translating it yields CASSSLAGYNEQFF.

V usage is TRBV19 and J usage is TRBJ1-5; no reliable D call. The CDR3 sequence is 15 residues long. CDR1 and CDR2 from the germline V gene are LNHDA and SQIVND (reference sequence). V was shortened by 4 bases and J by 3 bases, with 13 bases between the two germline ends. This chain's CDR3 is CASSTLNRYNQPQHF. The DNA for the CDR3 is TGTGCCAGTAGTACCCTGAACAGATACAATCAGCCCCAGCATTTT.

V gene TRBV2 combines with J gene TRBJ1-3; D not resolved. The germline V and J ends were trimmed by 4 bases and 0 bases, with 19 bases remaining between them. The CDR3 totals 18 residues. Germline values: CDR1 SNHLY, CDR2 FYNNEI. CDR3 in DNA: TGTGCCAGCAGTGGGGTTACGAGTCAGCTGAGCTCTGGAAACACCATATATTTT. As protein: CASSGVTSQLSSGNTIYF.

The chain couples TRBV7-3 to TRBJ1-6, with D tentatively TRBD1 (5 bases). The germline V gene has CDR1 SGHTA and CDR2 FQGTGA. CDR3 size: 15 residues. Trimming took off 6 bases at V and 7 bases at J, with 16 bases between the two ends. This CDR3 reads CASSLQAGRNSPLHF. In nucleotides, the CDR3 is TGTGCCAGCAGTTTACAAGCAGGGAGAAATTCACCCCTCCACTTT.

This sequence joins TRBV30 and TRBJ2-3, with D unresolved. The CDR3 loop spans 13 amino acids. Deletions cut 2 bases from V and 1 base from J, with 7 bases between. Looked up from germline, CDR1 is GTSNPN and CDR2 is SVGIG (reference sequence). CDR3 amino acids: CAWSSWGTDTQYF. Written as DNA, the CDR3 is TGTGCCTGGAGTAGTTGGGGCACAGATACGCAGTATTTT.

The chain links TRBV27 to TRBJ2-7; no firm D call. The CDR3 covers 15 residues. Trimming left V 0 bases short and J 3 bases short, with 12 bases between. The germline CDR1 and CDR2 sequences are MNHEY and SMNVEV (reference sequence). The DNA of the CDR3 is TGTGCCAGCAGTTTATCGTCAGGCCCGTACTACGAGCAGTACTTC. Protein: CASSLSSGPYYEQYF.

The DNA of the CDR3 is TGTGCCAGCAGTGAAGGGGCTAGCGGTATAGGGCTATACGAGCAGTACTTC. Residues: CASSEGASGIGLYEQYF. The chain is built from TRBV6-1 and TRBJ2-7; TRBD2 agrees at 7 bases. Germline V gene lookup returns CDR1 MNHNS and CDR2 SASEGT. CDR3 length: 17 residues. Trimming took 1 base from V and 4 from J; bases not matched to a gene: 13.

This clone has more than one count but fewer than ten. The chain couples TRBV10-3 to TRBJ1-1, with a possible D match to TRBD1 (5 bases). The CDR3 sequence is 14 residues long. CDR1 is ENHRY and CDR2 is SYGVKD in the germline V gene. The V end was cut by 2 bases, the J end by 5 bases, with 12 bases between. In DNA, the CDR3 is TGTGCCATCAGTGAGCCCTCCGAGGGGACTGAAGCTTTCTTT. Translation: CAISEPSEGTEAFF.

The CDR3 spells CASSFQGLAGGQETQYF. CDR3 nucleotides: TGTGCCAGCAGTTTCCAAGGACTAGCGGGAGGGCAAGAGACCCAGTACTTC. V is TRBV27 and J is TRBJ2-5, with 15 bases lining up with TRBD2. Germline V CDR1 and CDR2: MNHEY, SMNVEV (reference sequence). The CDR3 has 17 residues. J was trimmed by 2 bases and V by 3 bases; bases with no gene match: 4.

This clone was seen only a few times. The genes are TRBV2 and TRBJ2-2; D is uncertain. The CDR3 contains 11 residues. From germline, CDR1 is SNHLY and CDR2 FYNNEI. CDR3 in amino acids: CASTGTGELFF. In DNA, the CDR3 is TGTGCGTCCACCGGCACCGGGGAGCTGTTTTTT.

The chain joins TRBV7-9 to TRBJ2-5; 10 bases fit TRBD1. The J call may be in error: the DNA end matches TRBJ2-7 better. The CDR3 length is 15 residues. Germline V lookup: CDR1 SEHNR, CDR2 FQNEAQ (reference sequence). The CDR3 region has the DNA TGTGCCAGCAGCCCGCTTGGACAGGGGGCCTACGAGCAGTACTTC. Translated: CASSPLGQGAYEQYF.

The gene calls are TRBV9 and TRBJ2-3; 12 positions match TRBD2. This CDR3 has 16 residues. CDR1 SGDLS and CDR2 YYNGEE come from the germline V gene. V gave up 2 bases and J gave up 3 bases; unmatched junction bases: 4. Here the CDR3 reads CASSVTSGSLTDTQYF. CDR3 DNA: TGTGCCAGCAGCGTGACTAGCGGGAGCTTAACAGATACGCAGTATTTT. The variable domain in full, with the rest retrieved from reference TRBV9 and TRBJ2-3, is DSGVTQTPKHLITATGQRVTLRCSPRSGDLSVYWYQQSLDQGLQFLIQYYNGEERAKGNILERFSAQQFPDLHSELNLSSLELGDSALYFCASSVTSGSLTDTQYFGPGTRLTVL.

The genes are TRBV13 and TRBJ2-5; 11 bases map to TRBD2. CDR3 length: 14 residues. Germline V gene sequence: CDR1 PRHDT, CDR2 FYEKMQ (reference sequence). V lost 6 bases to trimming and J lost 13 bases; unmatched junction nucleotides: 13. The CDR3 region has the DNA TGTGCCAGCAGACCAATAGCGGGAGGGCCGGATCTGTACTTC. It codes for CASRPIAGGPDLYF.